These 10 T cell receptor beta chains were all obtained from the same sample, sequenced in a study of identical twins. Each CDR3 protein gets one entry after TCRdb re-called the 5' RACE reads with MiXCR. The data hold 700,000 or so distinct CDR3 sequences, with 8.5% to 9% observed a single time. This same sample was also part of a study on yellow fever vaccine responses in identical twins.

Sequencing used PBMCs. The receptors derive from a woman in her late teens or twenties in good health.

This clonotype was counted only a few times. The chain uses TRBV7-2 and TRBJ2-7, with TRBD2 matching 8 bases. This CDR3 spans 15 amino acids. Unmatched junction bases numbered 4, after V lost 3 bases and J lost 0 bases. CDR1 and CDR2 (germline): SGHTA, FQGNSA. CDR3 region: CASSFERGPSYEQYF. Here the CDR3 DNA reads TGTGCCAGCAGCTTTGAGCGGGGGCCCTCCTACGAGCAGTACTTC.

This clonotype has more than one count but fewer than ten. The V and J genes are TRBV21-1 and TRBJ2-4; no DNA check was done on the table's D call, TRBD2. TRBV21-1 is an annotated pseudogene. This CDR3 region has 17 residues. CDR3 bases: TGTGCCAGCAGCAAAACTAGAGGAAAGGTAGCCAAAAACATTCAGTACTTC. Its protein is CASSKTRGKVAKNIQYF.

The table lists this clonotype with a few counts. The chain is built from TRBV24-1 and TRBJ2-5; 8 bases agree with TRBD1. CDR1 and CDR2 from the germline V gene are KGHDR and SFDVKD. The CDR3 covers 17 residues. V lost 3 bases and J lost 4; bases outside the gene matches: 12. The chain's CDR3 is CATSDPGGVIFGETQYF. CDR3 nucleotides: TGTGCCACCAGTGATCCAGGGGGCGTTATCTTTGGAGAGACCCAGTACTTC.

This clonotype occurred many times. This sequence joins TRBV5-1 and TRBJ2-3; the match to TRBD1 covers 9 bases. Germline loops: CDR1 SGHRS, CDR2 YFSETQ. This CDR3 is built from 15 residues. J was trimmed by 3 bases and V by 2 bases; bases with no gene match: 4. The CDR3: CASSFRDRETDTQYF. CDR3 DNA sequence: TGCGCCAGCAGCTTTCGGGACAGGGAAACAGATACGCAGTATTTT.

This clonotype was found a few times. The gene calls are TRBV7-9 and TRBJ2-2; D unresolved. V gave up 11 bases and J gave up 6 bases, with 22 bases separating them. The germline gives CDR1 SEHNR, CDR2 FQNEAQ (reference sequence). The CDR3 runs to 15 residues. CDR3 in DNA: TGTGCCGGCCCCGGCCCTTTTTTGGAGCCCGGGGAGCTGTTTTTT. Its translation: CAGPGPFLEPGELFF.

The rearrangement joins TRBV18 to TRBJ2-7, with a weak D call TRBD1 (6 bases). Trimming removed 5 bases from V and 2 bases from J, with 16 bases in between. CDR1 is KGHSH, CDR2 LQKENI, per germline. CDR3 length: 15 residues. In DNA, the CDR3 is TGTGCCAGCTCAGCCGGACAGACTGGAACCTACGAGCAGTACTTC. Its translation: CASSAGQTGTYEQYF.

This clonotype was seen a few times. V gene TRBV20-1 combines with J gene TRBJ1-6, with a weak D call TRBD1 (5 bases). Trimming pared 2 bases from V and 6 bases from J, leaving 8 bases between. The CDR3 is made up of 13 amino acids. The germline CDR1 and CDR2 sequences are DFQATT and SNEGSKA (reference sequence). CDR3 loop: CSARRDPNSPLHF. DNA for the CDR3: TGCAGTGCTAGACGGGACCCTAATTCACCCCTCCACTTT.

This clonotype has ten or more counts. The chain uses TRBV12-3 or TRBV12-4 and TRBJ1-1; 7 bases map to TRBD1. The CDR3 is 12 residues long. V lost 5 bases to trimming and J lost 6 bases; unmatched junction nucleotides: 3. CDR3 amino acids: CASSVTGPEAFF. The CDR3 coding sequence is TGTGCCAGCAGTGTGACAGGGCCTGAAGCTTTCTTT.

The table lists this clonotype with a few counts. This chain links TRBV6-2 or TRBV6-3 with TRBJ2-1; D is undetermined. Germline CDR1 reads MNHEY; CDR2 reads SVGEGT. V lost 6 bases to trimming and J lost 0 bases, with 15 bases between them. The CDR3 consists of 16 residues. CDR3 in DNA: TGTGCCAGCAGCCAAAAACTAAGGAGCTCCTACAATGAGCAGTTCTTC. It encodes CASSQKLRSSYNEQFF.

The rearrangement joins TRBV3-1 to TRBJ2-1, with no clear D. The germline V gene has CDR1 LGHDT and CDR2 YNNKEL (reference sequence). The CDR3 contains 15 residues. Trimming took off 1 base at V and 1 base at J, with 8 bases between the two ends. CDR3 region: CASSQAVTSYNEQFF. The CDR3 coding sequence is TGTGCCAGCAGCCAAGCGGTCACTTCCTACAATGAGCAGTTCTTC.